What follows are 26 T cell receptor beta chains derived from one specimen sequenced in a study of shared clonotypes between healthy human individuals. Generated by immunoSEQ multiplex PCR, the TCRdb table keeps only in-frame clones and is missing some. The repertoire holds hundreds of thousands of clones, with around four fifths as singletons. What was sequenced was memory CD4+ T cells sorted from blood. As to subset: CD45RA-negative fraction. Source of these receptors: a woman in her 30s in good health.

The CDR3 DNA is TGTGCCATCAGTGACCCTACCCGACTAGCGGTGGGGAATGAGCAGTTCTTC. Protein: CAISDPTRLAVGNEQFF. The genes are TRBV10-3 and TRBJ2-1; 9 bases align to TRBD2. Germline CDR1 reads ENHRY; CDR2 reads SYGVKD. CDR3 length: 17 residues. Trimming took 3 bases from V and 7 from J; bases not matched to a gene: 13.

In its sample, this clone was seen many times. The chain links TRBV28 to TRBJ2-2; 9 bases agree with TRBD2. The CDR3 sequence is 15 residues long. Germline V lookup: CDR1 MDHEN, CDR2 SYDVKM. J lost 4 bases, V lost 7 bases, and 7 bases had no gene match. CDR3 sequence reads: CASIVAGVRTGELFF. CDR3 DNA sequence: TGTGCCAGCATCGTAGCGGGAGTTCGCACCGGGGAGCTGTTTTTT.

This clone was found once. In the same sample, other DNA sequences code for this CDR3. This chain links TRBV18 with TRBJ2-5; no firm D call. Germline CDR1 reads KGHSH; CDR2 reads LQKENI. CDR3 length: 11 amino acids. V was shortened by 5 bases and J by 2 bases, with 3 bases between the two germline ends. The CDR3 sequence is CASSAQETQYF. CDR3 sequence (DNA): TGTGCCAGCTCAGCTCAAGAGACCCAGTACTTC. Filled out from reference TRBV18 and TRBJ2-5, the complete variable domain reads NAGVMQNPRHLVRRRGQEARLRCSPMKGHSHVYWYRQLPEEGLKFMVYLQKENIIDESGMPKERFSAEFPKEGPSILRIQQVVRGDSAAYFCASSAQETQYFGPGTRLLVL.

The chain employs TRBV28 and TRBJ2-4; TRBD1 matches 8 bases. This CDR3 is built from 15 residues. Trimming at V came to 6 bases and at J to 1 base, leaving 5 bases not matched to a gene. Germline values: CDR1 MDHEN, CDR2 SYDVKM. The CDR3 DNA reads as TGTGCCAGCAGGGACGCAGGGGGCGCCAAAAACATTCAGTACTTC. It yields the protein CASRDAGGAKNIQYF.

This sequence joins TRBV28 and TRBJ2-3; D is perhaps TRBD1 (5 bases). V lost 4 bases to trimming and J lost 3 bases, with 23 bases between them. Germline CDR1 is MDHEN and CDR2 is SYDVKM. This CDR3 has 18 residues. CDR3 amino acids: CASSSLGSGMEVTDTQYF. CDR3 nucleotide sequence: TGTGCCAGCAGTTCCTTAGGGTCAGGGATGGAAGTAACAGATACGCAGTATTTT.

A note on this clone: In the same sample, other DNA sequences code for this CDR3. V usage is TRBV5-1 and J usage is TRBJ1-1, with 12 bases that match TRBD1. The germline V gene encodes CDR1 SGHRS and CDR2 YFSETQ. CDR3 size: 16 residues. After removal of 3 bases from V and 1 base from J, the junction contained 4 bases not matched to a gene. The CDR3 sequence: CASSSGQGATNTEAFF. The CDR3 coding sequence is TGCGCCAGCAGCTCGGGACAGGGGGCTACGAACACTGAAGCTTTCTTT.

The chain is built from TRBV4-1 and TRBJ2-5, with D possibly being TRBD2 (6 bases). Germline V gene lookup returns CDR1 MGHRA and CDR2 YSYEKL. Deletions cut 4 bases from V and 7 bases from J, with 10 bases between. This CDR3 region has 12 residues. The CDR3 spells CASSPAGGTQYF. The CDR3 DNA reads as TGCGCCAGCAGCCCCGCCGGGGGGACCCAGTACTTC.

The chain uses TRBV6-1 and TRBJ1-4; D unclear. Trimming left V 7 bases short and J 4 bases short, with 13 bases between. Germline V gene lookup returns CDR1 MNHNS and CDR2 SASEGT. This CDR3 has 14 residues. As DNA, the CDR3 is TGTGCCAGCACCAAGAGAGGGTATAATGAAAAACTGTTTTTT. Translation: CASTKRGYNEKLFF.

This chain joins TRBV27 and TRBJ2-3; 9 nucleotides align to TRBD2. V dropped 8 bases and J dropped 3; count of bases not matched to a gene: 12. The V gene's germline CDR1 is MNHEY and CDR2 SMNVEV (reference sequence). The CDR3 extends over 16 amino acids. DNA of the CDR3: TGTGCCAGCTGTGACCTTGGACTAGCGAGGACAGATACGCAGTATTTT. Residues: CASCDLGLARTDTQYF.

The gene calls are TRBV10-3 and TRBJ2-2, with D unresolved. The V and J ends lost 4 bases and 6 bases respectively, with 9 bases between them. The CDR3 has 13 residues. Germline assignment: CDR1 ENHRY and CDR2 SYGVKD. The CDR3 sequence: CAISVQQPGELFF. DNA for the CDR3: TGTGCCATCAGTGTACAGCAACCCGGGGAGCTGTTTTTT.

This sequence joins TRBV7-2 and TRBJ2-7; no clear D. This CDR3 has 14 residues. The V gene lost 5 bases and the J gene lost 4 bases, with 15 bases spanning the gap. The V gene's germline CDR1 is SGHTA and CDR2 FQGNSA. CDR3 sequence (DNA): TGTGCCAGCAGCCGCGATAACGCCCCTTACGAGCAGTACTTC. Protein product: CASSRDNAPYEQYF. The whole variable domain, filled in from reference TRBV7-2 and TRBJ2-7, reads GAGVSQSPSNKVTEKGKDVELRCDPISGHTALYWYRQSLGQGLEFLIYFQGNSAPDKSGLPSDRFSAERTGGSVSTLTIQRTQQEDSAVYLCASSRDNAPYEQYFGPGTRLTVT.

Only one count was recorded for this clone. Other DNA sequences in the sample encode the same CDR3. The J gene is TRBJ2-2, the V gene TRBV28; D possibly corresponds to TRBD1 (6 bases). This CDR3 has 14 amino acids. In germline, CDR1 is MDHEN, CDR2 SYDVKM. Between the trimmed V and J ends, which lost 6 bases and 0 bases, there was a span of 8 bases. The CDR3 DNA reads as TGTGCCAGCAGGGGGGCTCCGAACACCGGGGAGCTGTTTTTT. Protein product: CASRGAPNTGELFF.

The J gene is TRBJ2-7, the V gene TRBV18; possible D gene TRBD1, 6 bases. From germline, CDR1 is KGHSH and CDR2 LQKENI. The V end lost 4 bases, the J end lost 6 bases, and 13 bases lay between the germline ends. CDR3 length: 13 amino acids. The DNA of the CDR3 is TGTGCCAGCTCACGAAAGGGGGAATTCGAGCAGTACTTC. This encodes CASSRKGEFEQYF.

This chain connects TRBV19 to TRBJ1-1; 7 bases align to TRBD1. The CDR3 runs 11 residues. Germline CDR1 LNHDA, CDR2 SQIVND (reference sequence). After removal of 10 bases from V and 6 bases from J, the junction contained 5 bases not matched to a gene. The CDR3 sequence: CATDRVSEAFF. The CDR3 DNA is TGTGCCACCGACAGGGTGTCTGAAGCTTTCTTT.

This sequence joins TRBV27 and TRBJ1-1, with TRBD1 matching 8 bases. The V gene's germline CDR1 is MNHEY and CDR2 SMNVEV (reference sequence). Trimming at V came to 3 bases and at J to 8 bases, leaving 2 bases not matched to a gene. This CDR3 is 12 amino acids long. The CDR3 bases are TGTGCCAGCAGTTTCCGACAGGGGGAAGCTTTCTTT. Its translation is CASSFRQGEAFF.

The CDR3 reads CASIDGSRERTETQYF. The CDR3 nucleotides read TGTGCCAGCATCGATGGTTCCAGGGAACGCACAGAGACCCAGTACTTC. This chain connects TRBV7-8 to TRBJ2-5; a weak D match, TRBD1 (5 bases). Per the germline V gene, CDR1 is SGHVS and CDR2 is FQNEAQ. V was shortened by 7 bases and J by 4 bases, with 22 bases between the two germline ends. This CDR3 contains 16 residues. The entire variable domain, with the rest obtained from reference TRBV7-8 and TRBJ2-5, is as follows: GAGVSQSPRYKVAKRGQDVALRCDPISGHVSLFWYQQALGQGPEFLTYFQNEAQLDKSGLPSDRFFAERPEGSVSTLKIQRTQQEDSAVYLCASIDGSRERTETQYFGPGTRLLVL.

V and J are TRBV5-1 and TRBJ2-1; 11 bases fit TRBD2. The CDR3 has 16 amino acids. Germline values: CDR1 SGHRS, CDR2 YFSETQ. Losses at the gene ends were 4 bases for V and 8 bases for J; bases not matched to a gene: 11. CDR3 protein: CASSVPSGRTGDEQFF. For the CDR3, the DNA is TGCGCCAGCAGCGTTCCTAGCGGGAGGACCGGCGATGAGCAGTTCTTC.

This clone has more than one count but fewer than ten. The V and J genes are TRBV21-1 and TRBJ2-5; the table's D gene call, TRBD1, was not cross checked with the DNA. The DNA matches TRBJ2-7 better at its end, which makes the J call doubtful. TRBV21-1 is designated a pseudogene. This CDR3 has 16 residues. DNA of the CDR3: TGTGCCAGCAGTGTAAACCGGGACAAGAGCTCCTACGAGCAGTACTTC. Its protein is CASSVNRDKSSYEQYF.

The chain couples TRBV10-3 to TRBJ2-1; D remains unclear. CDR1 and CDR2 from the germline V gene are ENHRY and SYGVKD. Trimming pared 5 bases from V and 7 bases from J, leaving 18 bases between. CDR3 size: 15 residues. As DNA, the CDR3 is TGTGCCATCAGTCAAACCCCGGTGGTGTTGAATGAGCAGTTCTTC. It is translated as CAISQTPVVLNEQFF.

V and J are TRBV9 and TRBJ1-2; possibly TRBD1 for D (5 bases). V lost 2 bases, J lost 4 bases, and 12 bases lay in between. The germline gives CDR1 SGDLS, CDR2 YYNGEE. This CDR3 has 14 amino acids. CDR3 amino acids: CASSVQGGLYGYTF. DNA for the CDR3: TGTGCCAGCAGCGTGCAGGGTGGTCTCTATGGCTACACCTTC.

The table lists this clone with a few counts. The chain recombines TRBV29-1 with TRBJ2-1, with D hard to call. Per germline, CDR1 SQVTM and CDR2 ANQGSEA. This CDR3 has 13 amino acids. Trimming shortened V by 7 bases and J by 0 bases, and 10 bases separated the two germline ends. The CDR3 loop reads CSGGRSSYNEQFF. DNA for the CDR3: TGCAGCGGCGGACGGAGCTCCTACAATGAGCAGTTCTTC.

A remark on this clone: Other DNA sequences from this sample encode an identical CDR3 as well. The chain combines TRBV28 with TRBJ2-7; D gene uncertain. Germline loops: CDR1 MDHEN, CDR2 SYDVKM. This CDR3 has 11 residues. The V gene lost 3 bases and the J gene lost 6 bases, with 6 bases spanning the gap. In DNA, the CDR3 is TGTGCCAGCAGTTTGAGGTCCGAGCAGTACTTC. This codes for CASSLRSEQYF.

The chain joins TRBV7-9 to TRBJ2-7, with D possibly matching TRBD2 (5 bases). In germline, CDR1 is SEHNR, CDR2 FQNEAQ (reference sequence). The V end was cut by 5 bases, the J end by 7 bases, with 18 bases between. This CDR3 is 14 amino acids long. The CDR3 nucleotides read TGTGCCAGCAGCCCCCGGAGAAGGAGCGGAGAGCAGTACTTC. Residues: CASSPRRRSGEQYF. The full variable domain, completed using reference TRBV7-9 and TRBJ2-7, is DTGVSQNPRHKITKRGQNVTFRCDPISEHNRLYWYRQTLGQGPEFLTYFQNEAQLEKSRLLSDRFSAERPKGSFSTLEIQRTEQGDSAMYLCASSPRRRSGEQYFGPGTRLTVT.

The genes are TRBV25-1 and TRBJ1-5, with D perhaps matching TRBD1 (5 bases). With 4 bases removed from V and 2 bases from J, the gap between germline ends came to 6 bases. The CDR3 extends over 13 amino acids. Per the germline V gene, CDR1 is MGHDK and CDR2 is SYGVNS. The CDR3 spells CASSVQGNQPQHF. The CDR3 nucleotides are TGTGCCAGCAGTGTACAGGGCAATCAGCCCCAGCATTTT.

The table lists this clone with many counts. As DNA, the CDR3 is TGTGCCAGCAGGGAGCAGTACTTC. Protein: CASREQYF. The gene calls are TRBV27 and TRBJ2-7; D not certain. V was cut by 6 bases and J by 7 bases, with 1 base left in between. The CDR3 has 8 residues. Germline CDR1 and CDR2: MNHEY and SMNVEV (reference sequence).

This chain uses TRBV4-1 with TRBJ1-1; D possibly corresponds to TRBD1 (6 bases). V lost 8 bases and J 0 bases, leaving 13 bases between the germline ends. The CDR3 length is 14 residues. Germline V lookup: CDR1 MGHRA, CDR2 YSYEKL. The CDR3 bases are TGCGCCAGCCGGGGGCCCTTGATGAACACTGAAGCTTTCTTT. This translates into CASRGPLMNTEAFF.